Shown below are 10 T cell receptor beta chains from a single sample sequenced in a study of spatial heterogeneity in lung cancer (dated by TCRdb to between 2019 and 2020). According to the study, the label for this sample's time point signals: sample taken at primary tumor resection. Antigens for these TCRs are unknown. The research as a whole found: The tumor nonsynonymous mutation count correlated with the number of expanded intratumoral alpha and beta TCRs.

To prepare the library, 5' RACE was applied. The run used a NextSeq 500. The public reads were run again by TCRdb, first through fastp at Q25 and then through MiXCR, and only productive beta chains were kept. Rows with a matching CDR3 protein are joined into one entry that keeps the most common DNA and genes. The sample contains 15,000 or so distinct CDR3 sequences, about 4.5% of them found a single time. The top ten hold approximately 20% of the sample. The source was lung tumor tissue, collected at surgery. These receptors originate from a female donor with early-stage non-small cell lung cancer.

This clonotype was detected ten times or more. Little can be read into the size of this beta chain, an off-target read in a library designed for alpha chains. J is TRBJ1-1 and V is TRBV18; 8 nucleotides match TRBD1. Trimming cost V 5 bases and J 1 base; bases outside gene matches: 9. The CDR3 consists of 16 residues. Germline V gene data show CDR1 as KGHSH and CDR2 as LQKENI. This CDR3 is CASSIGTGQENTEAFF. CDR3 in DNA: TGTGCCAGCTCAATCGGGACGGGACAGGAGAACACTGAAGCTTTCTTT.

This clonotype was counted at least ten times. This beta chain is a stray sequence in a library constructed for alpha chains; its clone size is not meaningful. The chain recombines TRBV7-2 with TRBJ2-5, with TRBD2 matching 10 bases. The CDR3 extends over 13 amino acids. V lost 6 bases, J lost 4 bases, and 2 bases stayed unmatched. Germline V gives CDR1 SGHTA, CDR2 FQGNSA. The CDR3 loop reads CASRGTSVETQYF. The CDR3 DNA reads as TGTGCCAGCAGGGGGACTAGCGTAGAGACCCAGTACTTC.

Turning to this clonotype: This beta chain is an off-target read within a library intended for alpha chains, so its frequency means little. The chain links TRBV4-1 to TRBJ1-2; TRBD1 is a possible D gene (6 bases). The germline V gene has CDR1 MGHRA and CDR2 YSYEKL. The CDR3 sequence is 15 residues long. V lost 3 bases and J 8 bases, leaving 19 bases between the germline ends. CDR3 residues: CASSQVNRERGGYTF. The CDR3 DNA is TGCGCCAGCAGCCAGGTCAACAGGGAAAGGGGAGGCTACACCTTC.

Many counts were recorded for this clonotype. Within a library made for alpha chains, this beta chain is off target, and its count is uninformative. The genes are TRBV28 and TRBJ2-5; 8 bases are a match to TRBD2. The CDR3 is 17 amino acids. Germline CDR1 MDHEN, CDR2 SYDVKM. J gave up 4 bases and V 4 bases, and 14 bases lay outside the gene matches. This CDR3 reads CASSSSGRGALGETQYF. DNA of the CDR3: TGTGCCAGCAGTTCCTCCGGGCGGGGGGCGTTAGGAGAGACCCAGTACTTC.

This clonotype occurred many times. This beta chain is off target for a library built for alpha chains, so its abundance means little. This chain connects TRBV12-3 or TRBV12-4 to TRBJ1-1; the match to TRBD1 covers 9 bases. This CDR3 is built from 15 residues. V shed 7 bases, J shed 2 bases, and the junction held 8 bases outside the gene matches. The chain's CDR3 is CASIRDREFNTEAFF. For the CDR3, the DNA is TGTGCCAGCATCCGGGACAGGGAATTTAACACTGAAGCTTTCTTT.

At least ten counts were recorded for this clonotype. This beta chain is a stray sequence in a library constructed for alpha chains; its clone size is not meaningful. The chain carries TRBV20-1 and TRBJ2-2; no firm D call. Per the germline V gene, CDR1 is DFQATT and CDR2 is SNEGSKA (reference sequence). Trimming cost V 6 bases and J 6 bases, with 17 bases left between them. The CDR3 is made up of 14 amino acids. This CDR3 is CSARPNLRAGELFF. In DNA form, the CDR3 reads TGCAGTGCCCGACCCAATCTAAGGGCCGGGGAGCTGTTTTTT.

In its sample, this clonotype was seen many times. The library was built for alpha chains, so this beta chain is an off-target read and its size means little. The J gene is TRBJ1-6, the V gene TRBV6-5; 9 bases are a match to TRBD1. V shed 5 bases and J 7 bases; nucleotides not matched to a gene: 6. This CDR3 is built from 15 residues. The germline CDR1 and CDR2 sequences are MNHEY and SVGAGI. The CDR3 here is CASSQNRGRNSPLHF. CDR3 DNA sequence: TGTGCCAGCAGTCAAAACAGGGGGCGGAATTCACCCCTCCACTTT.

This clonotype was seen at least ten times. Since it is a stray read in a library aimed at alpha chains, this beta chain has a size that is not meaningful. The chain uses TRBV5-1 and TRBJ1-4; D is perhaps TRBD1 (5 bases). Germline CDR1 reads SGHRS; CDR2 reads YFSETQ. This CDR3 is 14 amino acids long. V was clipped by 4 bases and J by 5 bases, with 12 bases between them. The CDR3 DNA follows: TGCGCCAGCAGCGCCGGGGGACGAAATGAAAAACTGTTTTTT. It encodes CASSAGGRNEKLFF. The whole variable domain, remainder taken from reference TRBV5-1 and TRBJ1-4, is KAGVTQTPRYLIKTRGQQVTLSCSPISGHRSVSWYQQTPGQGLQFLFEYFSETQRNKGNFPGRFSGRQFSNSRSEMNVSTLELGDSALYLCASSAGGRNEKLFFGSGTQLSVL.

This clonotype appeared many times. This beta chain is off target for a library built for alpha chains, so its abundance means little. This chain links TRBV18 with TRBJ1-5; unclear D gene. Germline V gene data show CDR1 as KGHSH and CDR2 as LQKENI. The length of the CDR3 is 15 residues. V was pared by 3 bases and J by 0 bases, with 9 bases between. CDR3 in DNA: TGTGCCAGCTCACCCATCCCAAATAGCAATCAGCCCCAGCATTTT. It encodes CASSPIPNSNQPQHF.

By sample share, this clonotype is large (0.1 to 1%). This beta chain is off target for a library built for alpha chains, so its abundance means little. The chain joins TRBV12-3 or TRBV12-4 to TRBJ1-1; D not resolved. Trimming stripped 5 bases from V and 5 bases from J, with 12 bases between. The CDR3 is made up of 13 amino acids. This CDR3 reads CASSAQAGTEAFF. The CDR3 bases are TGTGCCAGCAGTGCTCAAGCGGGGACTGAAGCTTTCTTT.